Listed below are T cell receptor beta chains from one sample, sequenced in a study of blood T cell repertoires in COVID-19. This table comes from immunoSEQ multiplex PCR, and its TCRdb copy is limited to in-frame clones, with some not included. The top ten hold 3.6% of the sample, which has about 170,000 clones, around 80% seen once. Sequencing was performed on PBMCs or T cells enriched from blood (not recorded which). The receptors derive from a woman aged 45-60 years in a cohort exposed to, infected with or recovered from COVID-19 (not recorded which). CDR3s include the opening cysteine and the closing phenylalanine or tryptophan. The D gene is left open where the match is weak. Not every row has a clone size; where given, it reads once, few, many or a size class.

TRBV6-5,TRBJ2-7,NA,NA,TGTGCCAGCAGTTACTCCTCCAGCGGCTACGAGCAGTACTTC,CASSYSSSGYEQYF
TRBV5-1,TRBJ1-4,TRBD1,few,TGCGCCAGCAGCTTGGCGGGACAGGGAGGCGAAAAACTGTTTTTT,CASSLAGQGGEKLFF
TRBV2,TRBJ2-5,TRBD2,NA,TGTGCCAGCAATTCTGGCGGCGGGAGAGGGGAGACCCAGTACTTC,CASNSGGGRGETQYF
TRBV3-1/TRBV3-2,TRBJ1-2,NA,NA,TGTGCCAGCAGCCAGGACCGGGATCTTAACTATGGCTACACCTTC,CASSQDRDLNYGYTF
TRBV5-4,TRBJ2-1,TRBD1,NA,TGTGCCAGCAGCGGATACAGGGGGCACGGGTCTGACAATGAGCAGTTCTTC,CASSGYRGHGSDNEQFF
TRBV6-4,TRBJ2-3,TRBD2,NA,TGTGCCAGCAGTGACTATAGCGGGGGGAGCACAGATACGCAGTATTTT,CASSDYSGGSTDTQYF
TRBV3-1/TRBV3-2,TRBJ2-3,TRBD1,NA,TGTGCCAGCAGCGCCCACAGGGGACGTACAGATACGCAGTATTTT,CASSAHRGRTDTQYF
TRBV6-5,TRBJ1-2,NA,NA,TGTGCCAGCAGACTACAGGGTTTGGACTATGGCTACACCTTC,CASRLQGLDYGYTF
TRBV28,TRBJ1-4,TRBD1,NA,TGTGCCAGCAGTTTGAACAGGGGTAATGAAAAACTGTTTTTT,CASSLNRGNEKLFF
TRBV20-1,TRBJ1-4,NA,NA,TGCAGTGCTAGTGGGGGCGGAGCTGCAACTAATGAAAAACTGTTTTTT,CSASGGGAATNEKLFF
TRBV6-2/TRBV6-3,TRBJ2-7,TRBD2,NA,TGTGCCAGCAGCTCGACTAGCGGGGGGACCGCCCACGAGCAGTACTTC,CASSSTSGGTAHEQYF
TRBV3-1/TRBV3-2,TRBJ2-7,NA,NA,TGTGCCAGCAGCCCCCAGATGGGGGGAACCTACGAGCAGTACTTC,CASSPQMGGTYEQYF
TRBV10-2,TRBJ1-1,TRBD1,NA,TGCGCCAGCAGTGAGTTGCAGGGGGCTAGGAACACTGAAGCTTTCTTT,CASSELQGARNTEAFF